This T cell receptor (beta chain) was identified during a study of blood T cell repertoires in COVID-19. Germline CDR1 reads SSHAT; CDR2 reads FNYEAQ (reference sequence). The CDR3 consists of 15 residues. Worth noting for this clone: One end of the junction fails to match germline, which may point to a read error.

Using immunoSEQ multiplex PCR, the repertoire was profiled, and TCRdb retains in-frame clones only, with some absent. This table has around 360,000 clones, approximately 84% appearing once. This clonotype was sampled from a woman in her twenties or thirties who had recovered from COVID-19. The genes are TRBV7-7 and TRBJ1-4, with D tentatively TRBD1 (6 bases). The specimen was PBMCs or T cells enriched from blood (not recorded which). CDR3 DNA: TGTGCTAGCAGCTTAGCGCCGGGGGGCGGTGAAAAACTGTTTTTT. This encodes CASSLAPGGGEKLFF.